These 17 T cell receptor beta chains share one sample of origin, sequenced in a study of cytomegalovirus exposure and HLA in healthy donors (TCRdb year 2017). Receptors were amplified or captured by the immunoSEQ multiplex PCR assay. A mixture of 60 forward primers for TCR Vbeta segments and 13 reverse primers for TCR Jbeta segments was used in the multiplex PCR. This immuneACCESS table, as held by TCRdb, lists in-frame sequences with V and J called but not all clones. Of the missing ones, under half trace to an unresolved V gene in checked studies; the others have no known cause. The table kept for this sample lists approximately 46,000 clones. Clones ranked in the top ten supply 8% to 10% of the sample. The sequencing input was PBMCs. These receptors were taken from a male donor in good health and CMV-seronegative.

The V and J genes are TRBV30 and TRBJ2-1; D possibly corresponds to TRBD2 (6 bases). The CDR3 is made up of 15 amino acids. Trimming cost V 3 bases and J 5 bases, with 17 bases left between them. The germline V gene has CDR1 GTSNPN and CDR2 SVGIG (reference sequence). Here the CDR3 reads CAWRAGGTPNNEQFF. CDR3 nucleotide sequence: TGTGCCTGGAGAGCCGGCGGGACTCCTAACAATGAGCAGTTCTTC.

The chain employs TRBV2 and TRBJ2-7, with TRBD2 matching 12 bases. Germline V gene lookup returns CDR1 SNHLY and CDR2 FYNNEI. With 4 bases clipped from V and 5 bases from J, the junction kept 6 bases outside the gene matches. CDR3 length: 15 amino acids. CDR3 sequence: CASSATTSGSHEQYF. In DNA form, the CDR3 reads TGTGCCAGCAGTGCCACGACTAGCGGGAGTCACGAGCAGTACTTC.

This rearrangement joins TRBV5-4 to TRBJ1-2; D is unresolved. The length of the CDR3 is 17 residues. V lost 0 bases and J lost 8, with 23 bases in between. CDR1 SGHNT and CDR2 YYREEE come from the germline V gene (reference sequence). The CDR3 region has the DNA TGTGCCAGCAGCTTGGGCCGGGCGGGAGGATCAGCAGTCGGCTACACCTTC. Translated: CASSLGRAGGSAVGYTF.

This chain's CDR3 is CASSVGQGVPYEQYF. In DNA form, the CDR3 reads TGTGCCAGCAGCGTAGGGCAGGGGGTGCCCTACGAGCAGTACTTC. The chain uses TRBV9 and TRBJ2-7; 7 nucleotides match TRBD1. V dropped 0 bases and J dropped 2; count of bases not matched to a gene: 5. Germline assignment: CDR1 SGDLS and CDR2 YYNGEE. This CDR3 region has 15 residues.

For this clone: The sample carries other DNA sequences with the same CDR3. V usage is TRBV6-5 and J usage is TRBJ2-2, with TRBD1 matching 11 bases. Trimming removed 6 bases from V and 8 bases from J; junction bases left unmatched: 8. Germline V CDR1 and CDR2: MNHEY, SVGAGI. The CDR3 sequence is 15 residues long. The CDR3 region has the DNA TGTGCCAGCAGACCGGGACAGGGGGATATAGGGGAGCTGTTTTTT. It is translated as CASRPGQGDIGELFF.

The rearrangement joins TRBV28 to TRBJ2-2; 7 bases agree with TRBD1. V was clipped by 3 bases and J by 7 bases; unmatched bases: 5. The CDR3 totals 14 residues. Per the germline V gene, CDR1 is MDHEN and CDR2 is SYDVKM. CDR3 loop: CASSFSRGFGELFF. For the CDR3, the DNA is TGTGCCAGCAGTTTTTCCAGGGGGTTCGGGGAGCTGTTTTTT.

The chain couples TRBV2 to TRBJ1-5; D uncertain. V was trimmed by 4 bases and J by 4 bases, leaving 8 bases between them. The CDR3 sequence is 13 residues long. Germline values: CDR1 SNHLY, CDR2 FYNNEI. CDR3 residues: CASSVQWNQPQHF. CDR3 nucleotide sequence: TGTGCCAGCAGTGTACAGTGGAATCAGCCCCAGCATTTT.

The rearrangement links TRBV5-6 to TRBJ1-4; the match to TRBD1 covers 8 bases. With 4 bases clipped from V and 8 bases from J, the junction kept 16 bases outside the gene matches. The CDR3 runs 17 residues. Germline V gene data show CDR1 as SGHDT and CDR2 as YYEEEE. CDR3 sequence: CASSPLKPGQDPEKLFF. DNA of the CDR3: TGTGCCAGCAGCCCCTTAAAACCGGGACAGGACCCCGAAAAACTGTTTTTT.

The gene calls are TRBV6-5 and TRBJ2-1; a weak D match, TRBD2 (6 bases). Germline V gives CDR1 MNHEY, CDR2 SVGAGI. V was trimmed by 1 base and J by 3 bases, leaving 10 bases between them. This CDR3 has 15 amino acids. CDR3 sequence: CASSYFRTNYNEQFF. DNA for the CDR3: TGTGCCAGCAGTTACTTCCGGACTAACTACAATGAGCAGTTCTTC.

The V gene is TRBV27, the J gene TRBJ2-5, with a possible D match to TRBD1 (6 bases). Trimming took 6 bases from V and 0 from J, leaving 8 bases between them. Germline loops: CDR1 MNHEY, CDR2 SMNVEV (reference sequence). The CDR3 sequence is 13 residues long. The chain's CDR3 is CASRGTNQETQYF. The CDR3, as DNA: TGTGCCAGCAGGGGGACAAACCAAGAGACCCAGTACTTC.

This chain connects TRBV27 to TRBJ2-1; tentative D call: TRBD2 (6 bases). This CDR3 has 14 amino acids. Trimming took 5 bases from V and 9 from J, leaving 17 bases between them. Per germline, CDR1 MNHEY and CDR2 SMNVEV (reference sequence). CDR3 protein: CASSVLARGSEQFF. For the CDR3, the DNA is TGTGCCAGCAGTGTACTAGCCCGAGGGAGTGAGCAGTTCTTC.

This chain uses TRBV7-3 with TRBJ2-2, with unresolved D. V gave up 1 base and J gave up 1 base, with 7 bases separating them. CDR1 and CDR2 (germline): SGHTA, FQGTGA. The CDR3 is 15 residues long. The DNA for the CDR3 is TGTGCCAGCAGCTTAAACCAGTTGAACACCGGGGAGCTGTTTTTT. It is translated as CASSLNQLNTGELFF.

J is TRBJ1-1 and V is TRBV27; D is uncertain. CDR1 MNHEY and CDR2 SMNVEV come from the germline V gene (reference sequence). The CDR3 has 15 amino acids. V lost 7 bases, J lost 4 bases, and 19 bases lay in between. The CDR3 here is CASTSGGPLGTEAFF. The CDR3 DNA reads TGTGCCAGCACCTCCGGAGGGCCTTTGGGCACTGAAGCTTTCTTT.

V and J are TRBV6-1 and TRBJ2-5; 12 bases are a match to TRBD2. Germline CDR1 MNHNS, CDR2 SASEGT. This CDR3 has 15 residues. V shed 7 bases, J shed 2 bases, and the junction held 5 bases outside the gene matches. The CDR3 sequence: CASISSGRGQETQYF. CDR3 nucleotides: TGTGCCAGCATATCTAGCGGGAGGGGGCAAGAGACCCAGTACTTC.

The V and J genes are TRBV9 and TRBJ2-3; perhaps TRBD1 as D (5 bases). The germline V gene has CDR1 SGDLS and CDR2 YYNGEE. This CDR3 is 16 amino acids long. Trimming removed 0 bases at V and 6 bases at J, with 17 bases between. The DNA for the CDR3 is TGTGCCAGCAGCGTAGGACAGCTAAAATTGCTCGATACGCAGTATTTT. Its translation is CASSVGQLKLLDTQYF.

V is TRBV4-3 and J is TRBJ1-2; maybe TRBD1 (5 bases). CDR1 and CDR2 from the germline V gene are LGHNA and YSLEER. V was shortened by 0 bases and J by 7 bases, with 18 bases between the two germline ends. This CDR3 is 16 amino acids long. The CDR3 DNA sequence: TGCGCCAGCAGCCAAGAAGGGGAAGACGGGGGTGGTGGCTACACCTTC. This codes for CASSQEGEDGGGGYTF.

CDR3 sequence reads: CASSIGRRGNNEQFF. The CDR3 DNA sequence: TGTGCCAGTAGTATTGGGCGGAGAGGGAACAATGAGCAGTTCTTC. V usage is TRBV19 and J usage is TRBJ2-1, with D possibly being TRBD2 (5 bases). The CDR3 sequence is 15 residues long. Germline V gene sequence: CDR1 LNHDA, CDR2 SQIVND (reference sequence). The germline V and J ends were trimmed by 3 bases and 5 bases, with 14 bases remaining between them.